The 21 T cell receptor beta chains in this list originate from one sample, sequenced in a study of beta chain features in type 1 diabetes. Whole-study results and caveats: Researchers report that Type 1 diabetes patients had moderately but significantly shorter TCRB CDR3s across all four CD4+ subsets.

Their specific antigens are unknown. Isolated RNA was reverse transcribed in full, so expressed TCRB transcripts were sequenced. Data came from immunoSEQ multiplex PCR; TCRdb stores just in-frame clones and leaves some out. The sample records about 710,000 clones, more than 12% being singletons. Material: naive CD4+ T cells from blood. The receptor set was obtained from a man aged 18 to 30 with type 1 diabetes.

This clone showed up just a few times. The gene calls are TRBV4-2 and TRBJ2-7, with D perhaps matching TRBD2 (5 bases). Per the germline V gene, CDR1 is LGHNA and CDR2 is YNFKEQ. V lost 3 bases and J 4 bases, leaving 10 bases between the germline ends. CDR3 length equals 13 residues. CDR3 DNA: TGTGCCAGCAGCCAGGCCGGGATGTACGAGCAGTACTTC. Amino acid sequence: CASSQAGMYEQYF.

The chain couples TRBV6-6 to TRBJ2-1; D is unclear. Germline CDR1 is MNHNY and CDR2 is SVGAGI (reference sequence). Trimming took off 6 bases at V and 4 bases at J, with 10 bases between the two ends. The CDR3 sequence is 13 residues long. CDR3 amino acids: CASRADTYNEQFF. The DNA of the CDR3 is TGTGCCAGCAGGGCTGACACTTACAATGAGCAGTTCTTC.

The table lists this clone with a few counts. V usage is TRBV19 and J usage is TRBJ1-5; 11 bases align to TRBD1. J gave up 6 bases and V 3 bases, and 4 bases lay outside the gene matches. This CDR3 is built from 15 residues. Per the germline V gene, CDR1 is LNHDA and CDR2 is SQIVND (reference sequence). Written as DNA, the CDR3 is TGTGCCAGTAGTATCGGGACAGGGGGTCGTCAGCCCCAGCATTTT. It codes for CASSIGTGGRQPQHF.

J is TRBJ1-1 and V is TRBV30; D is perhaps TRBD1 (5 bases). The CDR3 extends over 17 amino acids. Deletions cut 2 bases from V and 1 base from J, with 20 bases between. Germline V gene data show CDR1 as GTSNPN and CDR2 as SVGIG (reference sequence). CDR3 coding DNA: TGTGCCTGGAGTCCGGGACGGCCGACGTCACGGAACACTGAAGCTTTCTTT. Residues: CAWSPGRPTSRNTEAFF.

This clone has more than one count but fewer than ten. The CDR3 spells CASSAWGQGDQPQHF. For the CDR3, the DNA is TGTGCCAGCAGTGCGTGGGGACAGGGGGATCAGCCCCAGCATTTT. The V and J genes are TRBV6-1 and TRBJ1-5, with 11 nucleotides matching TRBD1. CDR1 and CDR2 (germline): MNHNS, SASEGT. V dropped 4 bases and J dropped 5; count of bases not matched to a gene: 4. CDR3 length: 15 residues.

This clone was counted only a few times. V is TRBV4-3 and J is TRBJ2-3, with 8 bases identical to TRBD2. With 1 base clipped from V and 1 base from J, the junction kept 7 bases outside the gene matches. This CDR3 region has 17 residues. Per germline, CDR1 LGHNA and CDR2 YSLEER. CDR3 region: CASSQVAGGHGTDTQYF. CDR3 coding DNA: TGCGCCAGCAGCCAAGTCGCGGGGGGCCATGGCACAGATACGCAGTATTTT.

The rearrangement joins TRBV30 to TRBJ2-1, with 11 positions matching TRBD2. This CDR3 region has 16 residues. Per the germline V gene, CDR1 is GTSNPN and CDR2 is SVGIG (reference sequence). The trim removed 3 bases at V and 6 bases at J, leaving 10 bases unmatched. For the CDR3, the DNA is TGTGCCTGGAGGGTAGATCTAGCGGGAGGAAGCAATGAGCAGTTCTTC. This sequence encodes CAWRVDLAGGSNEQFF.

The sample holds a few counts of this clone. The gene calls are TRBV7-9 and TRBJ1-4, with a possible D match to TRBD1 (5 bases). This CDR3 is built from 14 residues. Germline assignment: CDR1 SEHNR and CDR2 FQNEAQ (reference sequence). The V gene lost 4 bases and the J gene lost 8 bases, with 14 bases spanning the gap. This CDR3 is CASSSRDESEKLFF. The CDR3 DNA reads as TGTGCCAGCAGCTCCCGGGACGAATCCGAAAAACTGTTTTTT. Using reference TRBV7-9 and TRBJ1-4 for the parts outside the CDR3, the full variable domain is DTGVSQNPRHKITKRGQNVTFRCDPISEHNRLYWYRQTLGQGPEFLTYFQNEAQLEKSRLLSDRFSAERPKGSFSTLEIQRTEQGDSAMYLCASSSRDESEKLFFGSGTQLSVL.

This clone was seen only a few times. The V gene is TRBV4-1, the J gene TRBJ2-7; 9 bases match TRBD1. CDR1 and CDR2 (germline): MGHRA, YSYEKL. V was pared by 0 bases and J by 2 bases, with 2 bases of the junction left unmatched. The CDR3 is 15 residues long. The CDR3 nucleotides read TGCGCCAGCAGCCAAGAGCGGACAGGGGCCTACGAGCAGTACTTC. Translated, it gives CASSQERTGAYEQYF.

This rearrangement joins TRBV9 to TRBJ1-2; 9 nucleotides match TRBD1. The germline V gene encodes CDR1 SGDLS and CDR2 YYNGEE. CDR3 length: 14 residues. J was trimmed by 4 bases and V by 3 bases; bases with no gene match: 4. CDR3 coding DNA: TGTGCCAGCAGCGCCCGGACAGGGGCCTATGGCTACACCTTC. Its protein product is CASSARTGAYGYTF.

The genes are TRBV9 and TRBJ2-7, with 10 bases matching TRBD2. J lost 1 base, V lost 3 bases, and 4 bases had no gene match. This CDR3 is 15 amino acids long. CDR1 and CDR2 from the germline V gene are SGDLS and YYNGEE. CDR3 nucleotides: TGTGCCAGCAGCGGAGGACTAGCGGATTCCTACGAGCAGTACTTC. It codes for CASSGGLADSYEQYF.

The genes are TRBV28 and TRBJ2-4, with D perhaps TRBD1 (6 bases). Germline CDR1 reads MDHEN; CDR2 reads SYDVKM. The V gene lost 2 bases and the J gene lost 0 bases, with 11 bases spanning the gap. The CDR3 runs 16 residues. The CDR3 nucleotides read TGTGCCAGCAGTTTAGTTTCAGGGGTAGCCAAAAACATTCAGTACTTC. As protein: CASSLVSGVAKNIQYF. The variable domain in full, completed from reference TRBV28 and TRBJ2-4, reads DVKVTQSSRYLVKRTGEKVFLECVQDMDHENMFWYRQDPGLGLRLIYFSYDVKMKEKGDIPEGYSVSREKKERFSLILESASTNQTSMYLCASSLVSGVAKNIQYFGAGTRLSVL.

Only a few counts were recorded for this clone. This chain connects TRBV7-9 to TRBJ2-2; possible D gene TRBD2, 5 bases. The CDR3 extends over 14 amino acids. The ends were cut back, 8 bases at V and 3 bases at J, with 13 bases in the middle. Germline V gene lookup returns CDR1 SEHNR and CDR2 FQNEAQ (reference sequence). The CDR3 region is CASLGLADTGELFF. In DNA form, the CDR3 reads TGTGCCAGCTTAGGGCTAGCAGACACCGGGGAGCTGTTTTTT.

This clone appeared a few times. The rearrangement uses TRBV29-1 and TRBJ1-2; D uncertain. The CDR3 runs 11 residues. CDR1 and CDR2 (germline): SQVTM, ANQGSEA. The V end was cut by 3 bases, the J end by 8 bases, with 10 bases between. DNA for the CDR3: TGCAGCGTTGACCAGCGCGGGGGCTACACCTTC. This sequence encodes CSVDQRGGYTF.

This clone was found a few times. Written as DNA, the CDR3 is TGCAGCGCTTCCACTCCGGACAGGGGAGAGGAAGGCACTGAAGCTTTCTTT. Translating it yields CSASTPDRGEEGTEAFF. The genes are TRBV29-1 and TRBJ1-1; 9 nucleotides agree with TRBD1. Looked up from germline, CDR1 is SQVTM and CDR2 is ANQGSEA. The CDR3 totals 17 residues. With 7 bases clipped from V and 4 bases from J, the junction kept 19 bases outside the gene matches.

The chain combines TRBV7-8 with TRBJ2-5; a possible D gene is TRBD1 (5 bases). Trimming stripped 6 bases from V and 2 bases from J, with 16 bases between. The V gene's germline CDR1 is SGHVS and CDR2 FQNEAQ. The CDR3 is 15 residues long. The CDR3 DNA sequence: TGTGCCAGCAGATATGGACATACACTTCAAGAGACCCAGTACTTC. Its protein is CASRYGHTLQETQYF.

This clone has more than one count but fewer than ten. This rearrangement joins TRBV30 to TRBJ2-5; D may be TRBD1 or TRBD2 (5 bases each). V lost 0 bases, J lost 5 bases, and 13 bases lay in between. The CDR3 covers 14 residues. In germline, CDR1 is GTSNPN, CDR2 SVGIG (reference sequence). CDR3 bases: TGTGCCTGGAGTGTACTCGGGGCGCACGAGACCCAGTACTTC. Protein product: CAWSVLGAHETQYF.

This chain links TRBV5-6 with TRBJ1-1; D not resolved. Between the trimmed V and J ends, which lost 2 bases and 4 bases, there was a span of 12 bases. The CDR3 spans 14 residues. Germline V gene data show CDR1 as SGHDT and CDR2 as YYEEEE. The CDR3 is CASSFRVSLTEAFF. CDR3 DNA sequence: TGTGCCAGCAGCTTTAGGGTATCGCTCACTGAAGCTTTCTTT.

This chain connects TRBV9 to TRBJ2-3, with TRBD2 matching over 16 bases. The CDR3 runs 16 residues. Trimming took 4 bases from V and 4 from J; bases not matched to a gene: 3. Per the germline V gene, CDR1 is SGDLS and CDR2 is YYNGEE. In DNA form, the CDR3 reads TGTGCCAGCAGCATAGGGACTAGCGGGGGGGCAGATACGCAGTATTTT. Protein product: CASSIGTSGGADTQYF.

V usage is TRBV2 and J usage is TRBJ1-2; 9 bases align to TRBD1. V shed 7 bases and J 7 bases; nucleotides not matched to a gene: 7. This CDR3 region has 13 residues. The germline CDR1 and CDR2 sequences are SNHLY and FYNNEI. CDR3 DNA sequence: TGTGCCAGCACTGGGACAGGGACCGGTGGCTACACCTTC. The encoded protein is CASTGTGTGGYTF.

This clone came up a few times. The chain joins TRBV29-1 to TRBJ1-2; D may be TRBD1 (5 bases). The CDR3 runs 12 residues. Looked up from germline, CDR1 is SQVTM and CDR2 is ANQGSEA. V gave up 5 bases and J gave up 8 bases, with 15 bases separating them. The CDR3 DNA follows: TGCAGCGTTAATGGGGCCCCTAGAGGCTACACCTTC. Its protein is CSVNGAPRGYTF.